This is a list of T cell receptor beta chains from one sample in a study of cytomegalovirus exposure and HLA in healthy donors. The table came from immunoSEQ multiplex PCR; TCRdb's copy has only in-frame clones and leaves some out. The sample carries under 200,000 clones, roughly 81% recorded once. Source material: PBMCs. The receptors were gathered from a woman younger than 45 in good health and CMV-seronegative. Each CDR3 is given with its conserved first and last residue. A D gene is named only where the DNA matches it firmly. Rows give clone size only sometimes, using once, few, many, or a class for an expanded clone.

TRBV5-1	.	TRBJ1-6	TRBD1	TGCGCCAGCAGCGGCGGACAGGGCTCCTATAATTCACCCCTCCACTTT	CASSGGQGSYNSPLHF
TRBV4-2	.	TRBJ2-3	TRBD2	TGTGCCAGCAGCCAAGGGGTAGCTAGCGGTCGCACAGATACGCAGTATTTT	CASSQGVASGRTDTQYF
TRBV7-9	.	TRBJ1-1	TRBD1	TGTGCCAGCGGGGACAGGGGAATGAACACTGAAGCTTTCTTT	CASGDRGMNTEAFF
TRBV4-2	.	TRBJ2-3	.	TGTGCCAGCAGCCAAGCAACGGGATATAGCACAGATACGCAGTATTTT	CASSQATGYSTDTQYF
TRBV5-4	.	TRBJ2-2	TRBD1	TGTGCCAGCAGCACTAGGACAGGGGGCCCCGGGGAGCTGTTTTTT	CASSTRTGGPGELFF
TRBV18	.	TRBJ2-7	.	TGTGCCAGCTCACCAGGGCGGGGTGGCTACGAGCAGTACTTC	CASSPGRGGYEQYF
TRBV27	.	TRBJ1-4	TRBD1	TGTGCCAGCAGTACCGGACAGGGTGCAACTAATGAAAAACTGTTTTTT	CASSTGQGATNEKLFF
TRBV2	.	TRBJ1-5	.	TGTGCCAGCAGTGACCCACAGGGAGGGCAGCCCCAGCATTTT	CASSDPQGGQPQHF
TRBV14	once	TRBJ1-2	.	TGTGCCAGCAGCCAAGAAGCGGGGGCGCTCTATGGCTACACCTTC	CASSQEAGALYGYTF
TRBV19	.	TRBJ2-2	TRBD1	TGTGCCAGTAGTTCTCCGGGACAGGGGAACACCGGGGAGCTGTTTTTT	CASSSPGQGNTGELFF
TRBV11-3	.	TRBJ2-4	.	TGTGCCAGCAGACGCCCCCTCGGGTACGCCAAAAACATTCAGTACTTC	CASRRPLGYAKNIQYF
TRBV2	few	TRBJ2-2	TRBD1	TGTGCCAGCAGCGAGATAGGGACAGGGTCCACCGGGGAGCTGTTTTTT	CASSEIGTGSTGELFF
TRBV19	once	TRBJ1-2	TRBD1	TGTGCCAGTAGAGAGACAGGGGGCGCGGGAGGCTACACCTTC	CASRETGGAGGYTF
TRBV27	.	TRBJ2-4	.	TGTGCCAGCAGTTCGCTAATGGGCTTTTTAAACATTCAGTACTTC	CASSSLMGFLNIQYF
TRBV6-1	.	TRBJ2-2	.	TGTGCCAGCGGAGTGAACCTGAACACCGGGGAGCTGTTTTTT	CASGVNLNTGELFF
TRBV7-2	.	TRBJ1-1	.	TGTGCCAGCAGCTTCGGACTCACTGAAGCTTTCTTT	CASSFGLTEAFF
TRBV4-1	.	TRBJ2-7	.	TGCGCCAGCAGCCAAGATGCTCCTCCTTCGTACACGAACTACGAGCAGTACTTC	CASSQDAPPSYTNYEQYF
TRBV18	.	TRBJ2-7	.	TGTGCCAGCTCACCACCAGGCACGACAACTTCCTACGAGCAGTACTTC	CASSPPGTTTSYEQYF
TRBV6-5	once	TRBJ2-3	TRBD2	TGTGCCATAAGGACTAGCGGGAGGGCGGGGGATACGCAGTATTTT	CAIRTSGRAGDTQYF
TRBV6-1	.	TRBJ2-1	.	TGTGCCAGCAGTGAAGGGGAGCGGCGAAATGAGCAGTTCTTC	CASSEGERRNEQFF
TRBV5-4	.	TRBJ2-3	TRBD2	TGTGCCAGCAGCTCCCGCTTGGGGGGGACAGATACGCAGTATTTT	CASSSRLGGTDTQYF
TRBV6-1	.	TRBJ2-2	.	TGTGCCAGCATTATGGACCGGGGAATCACCGGGGAGCTGTTTTTT	CASIMDRGITGELFF
TRBV9	.	TRBJ2-7	TRBD2	TGTGCCAGCAGCCCAGCGGGACTAGCGGGGGGCCCCTACGAGCAGTACTTC	CASSPAGLAGGPYEQYF
TRBV9	.	TRBJ2-2	.	TGTGCCAGCAGCTTCGTGGGGGGTAGAACCGGGGAGCTGTTTTTT	CASSFVGGRTGELFF
TRBV9	few	TRBJ2-2	.	TGTGCCAGCAGTCGTAACACCGGGGAGCTGTTTTTT	CASSRNTGELFF
TRBV5-1	.	TRBJ2-2	.	TGCGCCAGCAGCTTATGGGTGGAGATAGGGCGGGGACTCGGGGAGCTGTTTTTT	CASSLWVEIGRGLGELFF
TRBV10-1	.	TRBJ2-3	.	TGCGCCAGCAGTGAGGACAGGCTTTGGGATACGCAGTATTTT	CASSEDRLWDTQYF
TRBV30	.	TRBJ2-1	.	TGTGCCTGCAGCTACAATGAGCAGTTCTTC	CACSYNEQFF
TRBV5-6	.	TRBJ1-1	TRBD1	TGTGCCAGCAACCCAGGGGGCACAGGGAGAAGGACTGAAGCTTTCTTT	CASNPGGTGRRTEAFF
TRBV5-1	.	TRBJ2-1	TRBD1	TGCGCCAGCAGCTTGGTGGGACAGGGTACACACAATGAGCAGTTCTTC	CASSLVGQGTHNEQFF
TRBV7-6	.	TRBJ1-4	.	TGTGCCAGCAGCTTGAGGAGGGAAAAACTGTTTTTT	CASSLRREKLFF
TRBV6-1	.	TRBJ1-1	.	TGTGCCAGCAGTGAACGAGGGAGGGGAACTGAAGCTTTCTTT	CASSERGRGTEAFF
TRBV9	.	TRBJ2-3	TRBD2	TGTGCCAGCAGCCCCCCTAGCGGGAGAATCTGGGGAACGCAGTATTTT	CASSPPSGRIWGTQYF
TRBV28	.	TRBJ2-1	.	TGTGCCAGCAGTTTAATGACACGAGAGCAGTTCTTC	CASSLMTREQFF
TRBV27	.	TRBJ1-6	.	TGTGCCAGCAGTTTATCTCGGTCGGGGTTCCTAAATTCACCCCTCCACTTT	CASSLSRSGFLNSPLHF
TRBV7-6	.	TRBJ2-2	TRBD2	TGTGCCAGCAGCTTAGTCTTTAGTAGGGACTACTTAACCGGGGAGCTGTTTTTT	CASSLVFSRDYLTGELFF
TRBV6-1	.	TRBJ1-2	.	TGTGCCAGCATGCTTATACAGGGTCTCTATGGCTACACCTTC	CASMLIQGLYGYTF
TRBV5-1	few	TRBJ1-6	.	TGCGCCAGCAGTCGTGTCGCACAGGGAAATTCACCCCTCCACTTT	CASSRVAQGNSPLHF
TRBV29-1	.	TRBJ2-1	.	TGCAGCGTTGAAAAGACCGACAGGAGAACCTACAATGAGCAGTTCTTC	CSVEKTDRRTYNEQFF
TRBV5-1	.	TRBJ1-2	TRBD1	TGCGCCAGCAGTATGGACAGGGAGGGAGGCTACACCTTC	CASSMDREGGYTF
TRBV13	.	TRBJ1-1	TRBD1	TGTGCCAGCAGCCCGGGACAGGGGGCCCTTACTATGGAAGCTTTCTTT	CASSPGQGALTMEAFF
TRBV5-1	.	TRBJ2-7	.	TGCGCCAGCAGCTCGACAGGTGGCGAGCAGTACTTC	CASSSTGGEQYF
TRBV5-6	.	TRBJ1-5	.	TGTGCCAGCAGCTTGGCCCAGGATAGCAATCAGCCCCAGCATTTT	CASSLAQDSNQPQHF
TRBV5-4	.	TRBJ2-1	TRBD2	TGTGCCAGCAGCTTGGGGGGGACTAGCGGTTTTGGAAACAATGAGCAGTTCTTC	CASSLGGTSGFGNNEQFF
TRBV4-2	few	TRBJ2-7	TRBD2	TGTGCCAGCAGCCACCCTCGCGGGGGTAACGAGCAGTACTTC	CASSHPRGGNEQYF
TRBV9	.	TRBJ2-7	TRBD1	TGTGCCAGCAGCGTTCCCCCGACAGGGCCTCCTAACGAGCAGTACTTC	CASSVPPTGPPNEQYF
TRBV30	few	TRBJ1-5	TRBD1	TGTGCCTGGAGTGCTCGGACAGGGCCCCTTCCCCAGCATTTT	CAWSARTGPLPQHF